The sample holds one count of the clone carrying this T cell receptor (beta chain). Participants were placed into cohorts based on the clinical history they reported. This CDR3 has 15 residues. Germline V gene lookup returns CDR1 SGHVS and CDR2 FNYEAQ. V was clipped by 1 base and J by 0 bases, with 6 bases between them. TCRdb's table, derived via immunoSEQ multiplex PCR, lists solely in-frame clones and lacks some. The profile shows hundreds of thousands of clones, about 85% of them singletons. The data originate from a study of blood T cell repertoires in COVID-19. This TCR was sampled from a woman younger than 45 who had been exposed to COVID-19. Source material: PBMCs or T cells enriched from blood (not recorded which). V and J are TRBV7-6 and TRBJ2-2; a possible D gene is TRBD1 (5 bases). The CDR3 DNA reads as TGTGCCAGCAGCTTAGGGGGCCCGAACACCGGGGAGCTGTTTTTT. Its protein is CASSLGGPNTGELFF.